The 10 T cell receptor beta chains below were found in one sample sequenced in a study of T cells in Graves' hyperthyroidism and ophthalmopathy. Amplified regions were TCR beta CDR3 sequences from RNA transcripts. The primer set for the first-round RT-PCR of the TCR CDR3 was HTBI. A single record per CDR3 protein comes from TCRdb applying MiXCR to the multiplex PCR reads. The data contain more than 500,000 distinct CDR3 sequences, around 15% of them singletons. What was sequenced was blood. These receptors were taken from a woman between 35 and 50 years old with Graves' ophthalmopathy.

This clonotype appeared many times. The rearrangement uses TRBV12-3 or TRBV12-4 and TRBJ2-7, with 14 nucleotides matching TRBD2. J gave up 3 bases and V 6 bases, and 4 bases lay outside the gene matches. This CDR3 contains 15 residues. CDR3 loop: CASRSGLAGDYEQYF. CDR3 sequence (DNA): TGTGCCAGCAGATCGGGACTAGCGGGAGACTACGAGCAGTACTTC.

This clonotype came up a few times. V gene TRBV12-3 or TRBV12-4 combines with J gene TRBJ1-2, with 7 bases identical to TRBD1. Trimming removed 1 base from V and 4 bases from J; junction bases left unmatched: 9. This CDR3 spans 16 amino acids. CDR3 protein: CASSLGTGAIGYGYTF. The CDR3 region has the DNA TGTGCCAGCAGTTTAGGTACAGGGGCTATCGGCTATGGCTACACCTTC.

There are a few counts of this clonotype. A read error may be the cause here, since a much bigger clone is one base away. The missing conserved phenylalanine or tryptophan at the end of this CDR3 makes a read error likely. This chain connects TRBV12-3 or TRBV12-4 to TRBJ2-7, with 7 nucleotides matching TRBD1. The CDR3 loop spans 13 amino acids. With V trimmed by 6 bases and J by 5 bases, 7 bases remained unmatched. Here the CDR3 DNA reads TGTGCCAGCAGAAATACAGGGGTCGACGAGCAGTACTCC. This gives the protein CASRNTGVDEQYS.

This clonotype was seen at least ten times. The rearrangement uses TRBV5-1 and TRBJ2-7, with D perhaps matching TRBD1 (6 bases). CDR1 is SGHRS and CDR2 is YFSETQ in the germline V gene. The CDR3 is 14 amino acids. The V end lost 4 bases, the J end lost 3 bases, and 14 bases lay between the germline ends. The CDR3 here is CASSPPGQNYEQYF. CDR3 nucleotide sequence: TGCGCCAGCAGCCCTCCGGGACAAAACTACGAGCAGTACTTC.

The CDR3, as DNA: TGTGCCAGCAGCTTCGATGGACTAGCGGGAGGGCCCACCGGGGAGCTGTTTTTT. This sequence encodes CASSFDGLAGGPTGELFF. The chain couples TRBV11-2 to TRBJ2-2, with 15 bases fitting TRBD2. Germline CDR1 SGHAT, CDR2 FQNNGV. There are 18 residues in the CDR3. Unmatched junction bases numbered 6, after V lost 3 bases and J lost 4 bases.

This clonotype was detected many times. V is TRBV7-8 and J is TRBJ2-5; no firm D call. Germline loops: CDR1 SGHVS, CDR2 FQNEAQ. The CDR3 runs 15 residues. The V and J ends lost 1 base and 2 bases respectively, with 11 bases between them. This CDR3 reads CASSLVKSEQETQYF. The CDR3 DNA reads as TGTGCCAGCAGCTTAGTAAAGAGTGAACAAGAGACCCAGTACTTC.

The gene calls are TRBV5-1 and TRBJ1-5, with no clear D. Germline assignment: CDR1 SGHRS and CDR2 YFSETQ. V lost 4 bases and J lost 5, with 13 bases in between. The CDR3 extends over 14 amino acids. CDR3 DNA sequence: TGCGCCAGCAGCGCTACGGGTCCGGATCAGCCCCAGCATTTT. Its protein product is CASSATGPDQPQHF. Full variable domain (outside the CDR3, taken from reference TRBV5-1 and TRBJ1-5): KAGVTQTPRYLIKTRGQQVTLSCSPISGHRSVSWYQQTPGQGLQFLFEYFSETQRNKGNFPGRFSGRQFSNSRSEMNVSTLELGDSALYLCASSATGPDQPQHFGDGTRLSIL.

The chain links TRBV4-1 to TRBJ2-6, with 11 bases lining up with TRBD1. Germline lookup yields CDR1 MGHRA and CDR2 YSYEKL. J was trimmed by 0 bases and V by 4 bases; bases with no gene match: 5. This CDR3 contains 18 residues. Written as DNA, the CDR3 is TGCGCCAGCAGCCTAACGGGACAGGGGGGCTCTGGGGCCAACGTCCTGACTTTC. This sequence encodes CASSLTGQGGSGANVLTF.

This clonotype was observed many times. V usage is TRBV6-5 and J usage is TRBJ1-3; no definite D call. The CDR3 totals 14 residues. In germline, CDR1 is MNHEY, CDR2 SVGAGI. V dropped 5 bases and J dropped 1 base, with 9 bases sitting between them. Here the CDR3 reads CASSHGDSGNTIYF. The DNA for the CDR3 is TGTGCCAGCAGTCACGGGGATTCTGGAAACACCATATATTTT.

This clonotype came up many times. The chain links TRBV6-1 to TRBJ1-1; possible D gene TRBD1, 5 bases. V was shortened by 11 bases and J by 4 bases, with 14 bases between the two germline ends. This CDR3 is built from 12 residues. In germline, CDR1 is MNHNS, CDR2 SASEGT. This chain's CDR3 is CASGGFGTEAFF. As DNA, the CDR3 is TGTGCCTCCGGGGGATTCGGCACTGAAGCTTTCTTT.